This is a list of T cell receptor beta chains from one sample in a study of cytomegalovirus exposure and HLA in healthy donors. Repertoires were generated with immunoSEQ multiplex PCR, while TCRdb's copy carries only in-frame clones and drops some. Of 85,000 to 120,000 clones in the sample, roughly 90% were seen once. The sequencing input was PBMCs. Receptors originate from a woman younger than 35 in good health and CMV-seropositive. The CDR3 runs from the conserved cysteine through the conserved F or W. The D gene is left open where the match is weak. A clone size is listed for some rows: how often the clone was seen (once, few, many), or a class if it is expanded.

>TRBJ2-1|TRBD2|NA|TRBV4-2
TGTGCCAGCAGCCAACCAAACCGGACTAGCGGGTACAATGAGCAGTTCTTC
CASSQPNRTSGYNEQFF
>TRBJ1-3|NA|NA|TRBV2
TGTGCCAGCAGTGAGGCAGGGAAGTTTGGAAACACCATATATTTT
CASSEAGKFGNTIYF
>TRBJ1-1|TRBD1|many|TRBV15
TGTGCCACCAGCAAAGGGGCAGGGGGCCCGAACACTGAAGCTTTCTTT
CATSKGAGGPNTEAFF
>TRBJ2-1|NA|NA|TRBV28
TGTGCCAGCAGTTTACAGGGAGGCTACAATGAGCAGTTCTTC
CASSLQGGYNEQFF
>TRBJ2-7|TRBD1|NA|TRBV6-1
TGTGCCAGCAGTACTACAGGGGGACCCTACGAGCAGTACTTC
CASSTTGGPYEQYF
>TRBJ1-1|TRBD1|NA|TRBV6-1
TGTGCCAGCAGTGGGGGACAGGCTAGGGGGAACACTGAAGCTTTCTTT
CASSGGQARGNTEAFF
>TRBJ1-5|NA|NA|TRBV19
TGTGCCAGTAGTATACAGGGTGAGCAGCCCCAGCATTTT
CASSIQGEQPQHF
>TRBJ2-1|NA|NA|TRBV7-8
TGTGCCAGCAGTTCGTGGAGCTCCTACAATGAGCAGTTCTTC
CASSSWSSYNEQFF
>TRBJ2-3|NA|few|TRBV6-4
TGTGCCAGCAGCCTCGGGACAAAGCAGTATTTT
CASSLGTKQYF
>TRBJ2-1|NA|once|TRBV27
TGTGCCAGCAGTTCATCCGGGACAGAGCAGTTCTTC
CASSSSGTEQFF
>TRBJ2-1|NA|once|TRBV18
TGTGCCAGCTCCTGGACAGACTCCTACAATGAGCAGTTCTTC
CASSWTDSYNEQFF
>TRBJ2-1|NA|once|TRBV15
TGTGCCACCAGCAGAGACGCAGGCAGGGCGAATGAGCAGTTCTTC
CATSRDAGRANEQFF
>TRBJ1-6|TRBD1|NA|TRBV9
TGTGCCAGCAGCGTAGGAGGAGGACAGGGCTCACCCCTCCACTTT
CASSVGGGQGSPLHF
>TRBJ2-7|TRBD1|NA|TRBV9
TGTGCCAGCAGCGTAGGTTCGGGACAGGCCCTATACTTC
CASSVGSGQALYF
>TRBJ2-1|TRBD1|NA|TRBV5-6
TGTGCCAGCAGCTCTACAGGGGGCGAGGGGCCTTACAATGAGCAGTTCTTC
CASSSTGGEGPYNEQFF
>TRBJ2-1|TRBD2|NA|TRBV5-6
TGTGCCAGCAGCTTGGTCGGGGGGGGCCCTTTAAGGGAGCAGTTCTTC
CASSLVGGGPLREQFF
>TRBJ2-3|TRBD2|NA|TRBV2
TGTGCCAGCAGTGAAGTCGGACTAGCAGGTGTAGATACGCAGTATTTT
CASSEVGLAGVDTQYF
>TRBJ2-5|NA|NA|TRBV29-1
TGCAGCGTCCGGGGTGTACAAGAGACCCAGTACTTC
CSVRGVQETQYF
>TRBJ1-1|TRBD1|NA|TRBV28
TGTGCCTGCAGGACAGGGGGTGGGAACACTGAAGCTTTCTTT
CACRTGGGNTEAFF
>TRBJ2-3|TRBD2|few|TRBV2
TGTGCCAGCAGCGATCGGGGGGGCGGCACAGATACGCAGTATTTT
CASSDRGGGTDTQYF
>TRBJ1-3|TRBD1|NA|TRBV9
TGTGCCAGCAGTCCCAGGGGGGATCGCTCTGGAAACACCATATATTTT
CASSPRGDRSGNTIYF
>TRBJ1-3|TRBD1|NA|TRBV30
TGTGCCTACAGGGGTAGGCTGAACACCATATATTTT
CAYRGRLNTIYF
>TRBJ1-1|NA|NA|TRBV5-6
TGTGCCAGCAGCTTTTACGTACGGTTGAACACTGAAGCTTTCTTT
CASSFYVRLNTEAFF
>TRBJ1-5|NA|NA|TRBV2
TGTGCCAGCAGTGAATCGGGGTTTCGGCAGCCCCAGCATTTT
CASSESGFRQPQHF
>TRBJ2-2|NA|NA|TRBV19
TGTGCCAGTAGCTCAGGGTTTAGCGGGGAGCTGTTTTTT
CASSSGFSGELFF
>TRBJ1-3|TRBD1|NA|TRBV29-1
TGCAGCGTTGAAGATCAGGACAGGGGTCCTTCTGGAAACACCATATATTTT
CSVEDQDRGPSGNTIYF
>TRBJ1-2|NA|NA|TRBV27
TGTGCCAGCAGTTTAAGCACAGACCCAATTTATGGCTACACCTTC
CASSLSTDPIYGYTF
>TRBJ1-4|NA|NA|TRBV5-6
TGTGCCAGCAGCGTACCGGGAGCTTCGGGCGAAAAACTGTTTTTT
CASSVPGASGEKLFF
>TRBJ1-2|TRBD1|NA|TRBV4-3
TGCGCCAGCAGCCAAGACTGGGACAGGGGTACCTATGGCTACACCTTC
CASSQDWDRGTYGYTF
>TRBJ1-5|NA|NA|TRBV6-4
TGTGCCAGCAGTGACCGGCAGGCGACCCCCCCCGTCACAGATAGCAATCAGCCCCAGCATTTT
CASSDRQATPPVTDSNQPQHF
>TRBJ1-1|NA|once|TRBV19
TGTGCCAGTAGACCGCTCAGCGGGTTGGCCGTGTGGGAAGCTTTCTTT
CASRPLSGLAVWEAFF
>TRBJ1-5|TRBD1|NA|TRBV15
TGTGCCACCAGCGGGGGGACAGGGGGCGATCAGCCCCAGCATTTT
CATSGGTGGDQPQHF